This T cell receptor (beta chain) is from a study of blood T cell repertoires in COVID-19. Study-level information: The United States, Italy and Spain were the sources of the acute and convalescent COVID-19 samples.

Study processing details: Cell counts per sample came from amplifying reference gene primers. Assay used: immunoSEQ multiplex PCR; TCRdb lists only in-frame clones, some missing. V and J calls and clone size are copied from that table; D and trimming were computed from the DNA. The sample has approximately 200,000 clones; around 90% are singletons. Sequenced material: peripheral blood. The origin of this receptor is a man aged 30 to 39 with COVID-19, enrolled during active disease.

The CDR3 DNA reads as TGTGCCACCAGTGATCCCGGGACAGGGGGGATCGATGAGCAGTTCTTC. This encodes CATSDPGTGGIDEQFF. This chain links TRBV24-1 with TRBJ2-1, with 11 bases matching TRBD1. The CDR3 sequence is 16 residues long. Germline V CDR1 and CDR2: KGHDR, SFDVKD. The J segment lost 8 bases and the V segment lost 3 bases, leaving 8 bases of the junction unmatched.